The 20 T cell receptor beta chains below were found in one sample sequenced in a study of blood T cell repertoires in COVID-19. Sequencing used immunoSEQ multiplex PCR; TCRdb keeps in-frame clones, though not all of them. The sample shows fewer than 250,000 clones, approximately 91% of them seen only once. The sample comprised peripheral blood. Receptors originate from a woman aged 60 to 75 with acute or convalescent COVID-19.

DNA for the CDR3: TGTGCCAGTAGACGGGACAGTTGGGTATCGGGGATGAGCTACACCTTC. Protein sequence: CASRRDSWVSGMSYTF. This chain uses TRBV19 with TRBJ1-2; 7 bases align to TRBD1. The CDR3 consists of 16 residues. Germline CDR1 is LNHDA and CDR2 is SQIVND (reference sequence). J was trimmed by 9 bases and V by 6 bases; bases with no gene match: 19.

This chain uses TRBV14 with TRBJ2-7, with 7 nucleotides matching TRBD1. The V segment lost 0 bases and the J segment 5 bases; nucleotides outside the gene matches: 13. The length of the CDR3 is 17 residues. Germline assignment: CDR1 SGHDN and CDR2 FVKESK. CDR3 nucleotides: TGTGCCAGCAGCCAAGATCCATTCGGAACAGGGGTAGACGAGCAGTACTTC. This codes for CASSQDPFGTGVDEQYF.

This clone was counted a single time. V is TRBV7-2 and J is TRBJ1-4; D perhaps matches TRBD1 (5 bases). Germline V CDR1 and CDR2: SGHTA, FQGNSA. The CDR3 is made up of 15 amino acids. The V and J ends lost 5 bases and 3 bases respectively, with 13 bases between them. The CDR3 DNA sequence: TGTGCCAGCAGCCTCGACAGAGCCCCTAATGAAAAACTGTTTTTT. Residues: CASSLDRAPNEKLFF.

This chain links TRBV5-4 with TRBJ2-5, with 15 bases fitting TRBD2. The ends lost 6 bases at V and 5 bases at J; junction bases unmatched: 8. Germline loops: CDR1 SGHNT, CDR2 YYREEE (reference sequence). The CDR3 has 16 residues. CDR3 in amino acids: CASTPRTSGREETQYF. CDR3 nucleotides: TGTGCCAGCACCCCACGGACTAGCGGGAGGGAGGAGACCCAGTACTTC. The full variable domain, with the rest looked up from reference TRBV5-4 and TRBJ2-5, is ETGVTQSPTHLIKTRGQQVTLRCSSQSGHNTVSWYQQALGQGPQFIFQYYREEENGRGNFPPRFSGLQFPNYSSELNVNALELDDSALYLCASTPRTSGREETQYFGPGTRLLVL.

This chain uses TRBV19 with TRBJ1-1; 7 bases map to TRBD1. The germline V gene encodes CDR1 LNHDA and CDR2 SQIVND (reference sequence). The CDR3 is 14 residues long. V lost 3 bases and J lost 5; bases outside the gene matches: 6. The DNA for the CDR3 is TGTGCCAGTAGTATCATAGGGGGCTCGACTGAAGCTTTCTTT. It is translated as CASSIIGGSTEAFF.

The chain combines TRBV24-1 with TRBJ2-1; 10 bases are shared with TRBD2. Per the germline V gene, CDR1 is KGHDR and CDR2 is SFDVKD. The CDR3 totals 16 residues. J gave up 4 bases and V 2 bases, and 4 bases lay outside the gene matches. This CDR3 is CATSDSSGSGYNEQFF. CDR3 DNA: TGTGCCACCAGTGATTCTAGCGGGAGCGGATACAATGAGCAGTTCTTC.

The rearrangement uses TRBV5-1 and TRBJ2-2; 8 bases are a match to TRBD2. Per germline, CDR1 SGHRS and CDR2 YFSETQ. This CDR3 region has 16 residues. V shed 4 bases and J 0 bases; nucleotides not matched to a gene: 5. This CDR3 reads CASSTRAGANTGELFF. CDR3 DNA: TGCGCCAGCAGCACGCGAGCGGGGGCGAACACCGGGGAGCTGTTTTTT.

The chain recombines TRBV7-9 with TRBJ2-1; 7 bases agree with TRBD1. The CDR3 extends over 16 amino acids. The J segment lost 0 bases and the V segment lost 5 bases, leaving 7 bases of the junction unmatched. Per germline, CDR1 SEHNR and CDR2 FQNEAQ (reference sequence). The CDR3 region is CASSPTTGRSYNEQFF. The CDR3 coding sequence is TGTGCCAGCAGCCCGACGACAGGGCGCTCCTACAATGAGCAGTTCTTC.

The gene calls are TRBV6-5 and TRBJ1-3; the match to TRBD1 covers 10 bases. Per germline, CDR1 MNHEY and CDR2 SVGAGI. The CDR3 is made up of 15 amino acids. With 0 bases clipped from V and 5 bases from J, the junction kept 1 base outside the gene matches. DNA for the CDR3: TGTGCCAGCAGTTACTCGGGACAGGGGCGAAACACCATATATTTT. Its translation: CASSYSGQGRNTIYF.

A few counts support this clone. The chain recombines TRBV6-2 or TRBV6-3 with TRBJ2-2; D is undetermined. CDR1 MNHEY and CDR2 SVGEGT come from the germline V gene. There are 19 residues in the CDR3. Trimming removed 7 bases from V and 1 base from J, with 25 bases in between. CDR3 region: CASTPRRGVKDQNTGELFF. CDR3 DNA: TGTGCCAGCACCCCCCGACGAGGAGTAAAAGACCAGAACACCGGGGAGCTGTTTTTT.

The genes are TRBV7-6 and TRBJ2-7; 8 nucleotides line up with TRBD1. The CDR3 has 13 amino acids. V trimming: 5 bases; J trimming: 4 bases; junction bases outside the gene matches: 4. Germline CDR1 reads SGHVS; CDR2 reads FNYEAQ. CDR3 DNA sequence: TGTGCCAGCAGCCTAGGGACAGGATACGAGCAGTACTTC. Translated: CASSLGTGYEQYF.

The chain joins TRBV27 to TRBJ2-7; the match to TRBD1 covers 11 bases. The J segment lost 4 bases and the V segment lost 5 bases, leaving 10 bases of the junction unmatched. This CDR3 has 16 amino acids. Germline CDR1 reads MNHEY; CDR2 reads SMNVEV (reference sequence). Here the CDR3 DNA reads TGTGCCAGCAGTATAGTCCGGACAGGGGGCTGGTACGAGCAGTACTTC. It yields the protein CASSIVRTGGWYEQYF.

The chain combines TRBV6-5 with TRBJ1-3; D unresolved. In germline, CDR1 is MNHEY, CDR2 SVGAGI. This CDR3 spans 15 amino acids. Trimming took off 5 bases at V and 2 bases at J, with 13 bases between the two ends. The CDR3 reads CASSRGVAAGNTIYF. In nucleotides, the CDR3 is TGTGCCAGCAGTCGCGGGGTCGCGGCTGGAAACACCATATATTTT.

The genes are TRBV28 and TRBJ2-3; TRBD2 matches 7 bases. The V gene's germline CDR1 is MDHEN and CDR2 SYDVKM. The junction had 6 bases not matched to a gene; V was cut back by 6 bases and J by 3 bases. This CDR3 has 14 amino acids. The CDR3 coding sequence is TGTGCCAGCAGAACGGGACTAAGGACAGATACGCAGTATTTT. The encoded protein is CASRTGLRTDTQYF.

V gene TRBV4-2 combines with J gene TRBJ1-6; D may be TRBD1 (5 bases). Germline CDR1 and CDR2: LGHNA and YNFKEQ. With 1 base removed from V and 5 bases from J, the gap between germline ends came to 12 bases. CDR3 length equals 16 residues. The chain's CDR3 is CASSQGLQADNSPLHF. The CDR3 bases are TGTGCCAGCAGCCAAGGTTTACAGGCTGATAATTCACCCCTCCACTTT.

This clone turned up a few times. The chain recombines TRBV6-5 with TRBJ1-2, with 7 nucleotides matching TRBD1. The V segment lost 6 bases and the J segment 7 bases; nucleotides outside the gene matches: 14. CDR1 is MNHEY and CDR2 is SVGAGI in the germline V gene. The CDR3 contains 15 residues. The CDR3 nucleotides read TGTGCCAGCAGGTGGGACAGCGGCCGATTTCTTGGCTACACCTTC. It is translated as CASRWDSGRFLGYTF.

This chain joins TRBV14 and TRBJ2-2; D ambiguous. The CDR3 covers 13 residues. Germline loops: CDR1 SGHDN, CDR2 FVKESK. Trimming pared 4 bases from V and 7 bases from J, leaving 10 bases between. The CDR3 DNA is TGTGCCAGCAGCCCCAATTTGTTCGGGGAGCTGTTTTTT. It codes for CASSPNLFGELFF.

V and J are TRBV6-5 and TRBJ2-7; no definite D call. Deletions cut 0 bases from V and 2 bases from J, with 8 bases between. Germline-derived CDR1 and CDR2 are MNHEY and SVGAGI. The CDR3 consists of 14 residues. This CDR3 reads CASSYSQSTYEQYF. Here the CDR3 DNA reads TGTGCCAGCAGTTACTCTCAGTCCACCTACGAGCAGTACTTC.

The chain uses TRBV11-2 and TRBJ2-3; D is unresolved. V was trimmed by 6 bases and J by 2 bases, leaving 9 bases between them. Germline loops: CDR1 SGHAT, CDR2 FQNNGV. The CDR3 is 13 amino acids. CDR3 sequence: CASRKGDTDTQYF. The DNA of the CDR3 is TGTGCCAGCAGGAAAGGAGACACAGATACGCAGTATTTT.

The rearrangement joins TRBV10-1 to TRBJ2-2, with 8 bases fitting TRBD2. Germline assignment: CDR1 WNHNN and CDR2 SYGVQD (reference sequence). The V gene end was trimmed by 2 bases and the J gene end by 4 bases; junction bases not matched to a gene: 3. CDR3 length equals 15 residues. The CDR3 spells CASSENLAGTGELFF. Here the CDR3 DNA reads TGCGCCAGCAGTGAGAACCTAGCGGGCACCGGGGAGCTGTTTTTT.